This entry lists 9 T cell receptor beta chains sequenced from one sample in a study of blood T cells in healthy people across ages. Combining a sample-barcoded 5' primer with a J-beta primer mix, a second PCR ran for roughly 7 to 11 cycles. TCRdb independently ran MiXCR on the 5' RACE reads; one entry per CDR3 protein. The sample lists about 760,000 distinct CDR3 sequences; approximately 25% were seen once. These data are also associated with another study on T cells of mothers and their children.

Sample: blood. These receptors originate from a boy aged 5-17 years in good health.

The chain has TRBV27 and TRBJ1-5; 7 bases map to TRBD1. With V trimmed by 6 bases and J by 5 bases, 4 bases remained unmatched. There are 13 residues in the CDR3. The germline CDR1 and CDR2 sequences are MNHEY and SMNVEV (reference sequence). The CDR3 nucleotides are TGTGCCAGCAGAGGGGGACAGTATCAGCCCCAGCATTTT. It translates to CASRGGQYQPQHF.

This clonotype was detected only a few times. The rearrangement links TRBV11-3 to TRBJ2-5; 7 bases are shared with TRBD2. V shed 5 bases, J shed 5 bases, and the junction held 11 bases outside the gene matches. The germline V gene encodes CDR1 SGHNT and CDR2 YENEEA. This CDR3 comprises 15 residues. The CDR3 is CASSERGAGWETQYF. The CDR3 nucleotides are TGTGCCAGCAGCGAACGCGGAGCGGGGTGGGAGACCCAGTACTTC.

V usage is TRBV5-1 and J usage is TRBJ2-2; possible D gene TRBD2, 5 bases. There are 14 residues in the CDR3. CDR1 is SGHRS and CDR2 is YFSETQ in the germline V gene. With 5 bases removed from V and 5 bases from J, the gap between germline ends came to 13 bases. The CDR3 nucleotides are TGCGCCAGCAGTCGACTATGGGAAACCGGGGAGCTGTTTTTT. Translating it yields CASSRLWETGELFF.

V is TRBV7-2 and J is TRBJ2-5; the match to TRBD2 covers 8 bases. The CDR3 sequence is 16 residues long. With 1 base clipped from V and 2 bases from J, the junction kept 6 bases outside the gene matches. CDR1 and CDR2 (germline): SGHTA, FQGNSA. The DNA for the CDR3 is TGTGCCAGCAGCTTAGTACTAGCGGTAACGCAAGAGACCCAGTACTTC. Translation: CASSLVLAVTQETQYF.

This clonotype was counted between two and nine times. For the CDR3, the DNA is TGCAGTGCTCCGGGCTCCTACAATGAGCAGTTCTTC. Protein: CSAPGSYNEQFF. V usage is TRBV20-1 and J usage is TRBJ2-1; D not resolved. The CDR3 length is 12 residues. Trimming left V 5 bases short and J 0 bases short, with 5 bases between. Germline CDR1 reads DFQATT; CDR2 reads SNEGSKA (reference sequence).

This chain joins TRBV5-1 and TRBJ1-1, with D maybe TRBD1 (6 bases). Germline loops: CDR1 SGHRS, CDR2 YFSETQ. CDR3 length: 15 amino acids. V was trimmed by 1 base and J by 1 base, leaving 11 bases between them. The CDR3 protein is CASSLTGIKNTEAFF. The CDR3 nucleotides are TGCGCCAGCAGCTTGACAGGGATCAAGAACACTGAAGCTTTCTTT.

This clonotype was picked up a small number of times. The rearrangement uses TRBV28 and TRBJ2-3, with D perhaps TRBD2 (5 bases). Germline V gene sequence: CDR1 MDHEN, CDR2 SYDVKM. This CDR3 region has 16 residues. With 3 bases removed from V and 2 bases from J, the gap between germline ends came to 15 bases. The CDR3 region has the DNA TGTGCCAGCAGTTTGAGGGCCCGGGTACCCACAGATACGCAGTATTTT. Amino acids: CASSLRARVPTDTQYF.

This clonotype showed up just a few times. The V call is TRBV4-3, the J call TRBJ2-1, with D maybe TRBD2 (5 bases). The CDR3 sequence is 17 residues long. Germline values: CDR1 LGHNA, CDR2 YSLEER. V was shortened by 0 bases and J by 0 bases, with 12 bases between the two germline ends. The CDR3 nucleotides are TGCGCCAGCAGCCAAGATAAATCGGGGAGCTCCTACAATGAGCAGTTCTTC. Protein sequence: CASSQDKSGSSYNEQFF.

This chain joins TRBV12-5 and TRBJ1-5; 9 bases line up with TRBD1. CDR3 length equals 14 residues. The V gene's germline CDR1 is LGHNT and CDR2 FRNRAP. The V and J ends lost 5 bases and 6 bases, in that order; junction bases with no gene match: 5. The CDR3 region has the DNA TGTGCTAGTGGTCCCGGGACAGGGATTCAGCCCCAGCATTTT. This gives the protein CASGPGTGIQPQHF.